This T cell receptor beta chain appears in the sequencing data of a study of spatial heterogeneity in lung cancer. Broader study findings: TCRs found ubiquitously expanded in tumor appeared in blood more at resection than at follow-up.

Every TCR cDNA molecule carried a tag that served as a unique molecular identifier. Each CDR3 protein gets one entry after TCRdb re-called the 5' RACE reads with MiXCR. The sample yields over 50,000 distinct CDR3 sequences, 6.3% seen once. The sample's time point: sample taken at primary tumor resection. Samples were obtained from approximately 72 donors, all untreated early-stage non-small cell lung cancer patients. Unsorted samples of tumor, nontumor lung or frozen PBMC had their whole RNA sequenced. As to this clonotype: Its target is not known.

V was pared by 4 bases and J by 0 bases, with 15 bases between. Per germline, CDR1 SGHRS and CDR2 YFSETQ. The CDR3 contains 16 residues. This sequence was found in a female donor with early-stage non-small cell lung cancer. The chain employs TRBV5-1 and TRBJ2-3, with a weak D call TRBD2 (6 bases). Source: PBMCs, taken at surgery. CDR3 residues: CASSQAVGLSTDTQYF. The CDR3 DNA reads as TGCGCCAGCAGCCAGGCCGTGGGACTCAGCACAGATACGCAGTATTTT.